This T cell receptor (beta chain) appears in the sequencing data of a study of T cell changes during pregnancy in multiple sclerosis. With 9 bases removed from V and 3 bases from J, the gap between germline ends came to 11 bases. The CDR3 loop spans 12 amino acids. The germline V gene has CDR1 MGHDK and CDR2 SYGVNS. TCRdb's copy holds only in-frame clones and misses some; the assay was immunoSEQ multiplex PCR. There are tens of thousands of clones in the sample; about 95% occur only once, and roughly 2.5% lies in the top ten. The sample here was peripheral blood, taken in the third trimester of pregnancy. The sequence derives from a female donor with multiple sclerosis, enrolled in a pregnancy study. V gene TRBV25-1 combines with J gene TRBJ1-2, with D perhaps matching TRBD1 (6 bases). The CDR3 bases are TGTGCCAGTCGACAGGCGGACTATGGCTACACCTTC. It encodes CASRQADYGYTF.